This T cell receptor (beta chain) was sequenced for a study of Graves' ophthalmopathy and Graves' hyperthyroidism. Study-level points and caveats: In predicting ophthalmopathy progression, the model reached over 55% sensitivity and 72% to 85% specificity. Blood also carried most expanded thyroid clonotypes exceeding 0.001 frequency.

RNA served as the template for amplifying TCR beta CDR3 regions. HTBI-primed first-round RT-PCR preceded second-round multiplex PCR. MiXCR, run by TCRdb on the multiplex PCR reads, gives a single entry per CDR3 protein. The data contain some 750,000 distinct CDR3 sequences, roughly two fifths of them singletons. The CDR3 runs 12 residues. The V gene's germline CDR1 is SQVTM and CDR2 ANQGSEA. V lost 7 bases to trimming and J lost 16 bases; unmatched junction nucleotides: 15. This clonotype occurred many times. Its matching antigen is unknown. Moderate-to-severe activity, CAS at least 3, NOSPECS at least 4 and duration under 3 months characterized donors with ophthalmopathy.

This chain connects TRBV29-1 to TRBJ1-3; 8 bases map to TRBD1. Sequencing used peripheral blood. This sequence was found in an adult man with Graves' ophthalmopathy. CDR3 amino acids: CSAGYGTGTLYF. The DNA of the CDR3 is TGCAGCGCTGGATACGGGACAGGTACCCTGTATTTT.